These 19 T cell receptor beta chains share one sample of origin, sequenced in a study of Graves' ophthalmopathy and Graves' hyperthyroidism (dated by TCRdb to about 2018). Instrument on record: Illumina HiSeq 2000. For repertoire sequencing, the TCR beta CDR3 regions were amplified from RNA transcripts. The first round was an RT-PCR using HTBI primers with the Qiagen OneStep RT-PCR kit, and this first round was followed by a second-round multiplex PCR, then size selection and purification. TCRdb reprocessed the public reads (quality trimming at Q25 with fastp, clone calling with MiXCR) and kept in-frame beta chains. All rows with the same CDR3 protein become a single entry with the most common DNA and genes. Across this sample there are 740,000 or so distinct CDR3 sequences, with about 44% seen only once. Together, the top ten hold roughly 46% of the sample. Sample: peripheral blood. Receptors were obtained from an adult man with Graves' ophthalmopathy.

This clonotype was observed many times. V gene TRBV9 combines with J gene TRBJ2-5; 9 nucleotides match TRBD2. V lost 4 bases and J lost 5; bases outside the gene matches: 12. The CDR3 consists of 16 residues. Per the germline V gene, CDR1 is SGDLS and CDR2 is YYNGEE. The CDR3 bases are TGTGCCAGCAGCCCAGCAGGGGGACTAGCTTGGGAGACCCAGTACTTC. Its translation: CASSPAGGLAWETQYF. Looking up the rest from reference TRBV9 and TRBJ2-5 gives the full variable domain: DSGVTQTPKHLITATGQRVTLRCSPRSGDLSVYWYQQSLDQGLQFLIQYYNGEERAKGNILERFSAQQFPDLHSELNLSSLELGDSALYFCASSPAGGLAWETQYFGPGTRLLVL.

With respect to this clonotype: The junction shows a germline mismatch at one end, possibly a read error. The chain employs TRBV19 and TRBJ1-2; D call uncertain. Germline-derived CDR1 and CDR2 are LNHDA and SQIVND (reference sequence). CDR3 size: 14 residues. CDR3 nucleotides: TGTGCCGGTAGCACCGGGCTAGCTAACTATGGCTACACCTTC. Translation: CAGSTGLANYGYTF.

The chain employs TRBV25-1 and TRBJ2-5; 8 bases fit TRBD1. Germline V gene lookup returns CDR1 MGHDK and CDR2 SYGVNS. This CDR3 is built from 15 residues. V shed 5 bases and J 1 base; nucleotides not matched to a gene: 6. The CDR3 DNA sequence: TGTGCCAGCAGTCCCAGGACAGGGATCCAAGAGACCCAGTACTTC. The encoded protein is CASSPRTGIQETQYF.

The chain links TRBV5-1 to TRBJ2-2, with TRBD1 identical over 11 bases. The germline CDR1 and CDR2 sequences are SGHRS and YFSETQ. The J segment lost 7 bases and the V segment lost 4 bases, leaving 6 bases of the junction unmatched. The CDR3 extends over 15 amino acids. CDR3 region: CASSVGQGAIGELFF. Here the CDR3 DNA reads TGCGCCAGCAGCGTCGGACAGGGGGCGATCGGGGAGCTGTTTTTT.

The genes are TRBV12-3 or TRBV12-4 and TRBJ2-6; D gene ambiguous. This CDR3 region has 15 residues. V lost 2 bases to trimming and J lost 0 bases, with 5 bases between them. The CDR3 DNA reads as TGTGCCAGCAGTTTAAGCCTCTCTGGGGCCAACGTCCTGACTTTC. Its translation: CASSLSLSGANVLTF.

This clonotype turned up a few times. The J gene is TRBJ2-6, the V gene TRBV15; D is uncertain. The CDR3 is 13 amino acids. Germline V gene lookup returns CDR1 LNHNV and CDR2 YYDKDF (reference sequence). Trimming stripped 1 base from V and 6 bases from J, with 4 bases between. The CDR3 sequence: CATSRGVANVLTF. The CDR3 DNA is TGTGCCACCAGCAGAGGGGTGGCCAACGTCCTGACTTTC.

This clonotype was counted only a few times. The chain employs TRBV20-1 and TRBJ2-7; D possibly corresponds to TRBD1 (5 bases). Germline CDR1 and CDR2: DFQATT and SNEGSKA (reference sequence). V was pared by 0 bases and J by 2 bases, with 11 bases between. This CDR3 comprises 14 residues. The CDR3 bases are TGCAGTGCTAGAGATCCGGACACCCCCTACGAGCAGTACTTC. As protein: CSARDPDTPYEQYF.

V usage is TRBV11-2 and J usage is TRBJ1-4; unclear D gene. This CDR3 has 15 residues. Trimming left V 0 bases short and J 5 bases short, with 10 bases between. Germline V gene sequence: CDR1 SGHAT, CDR2 FQNNGV. The CDR3 loop reads CASSLEGRPNEKLFF. CDR3 bases: TGTGCCAGCAGCTTAGAAGGCAGGCCAAATGAAAAACTGTTTTTT.

This clonotype was found many times. The chain recombines TRBV2 with TRBJ2-6; D unresolved. This CDR3 is built from 18 residues. With 2 bases removed from V and 0 bases from J, the gap between germline ends came to 14 bases. Germline CDR1 reads SNHLY; CDR2 reads FYNNEI. CDR3 DNA: TGTGCCAGCAGTGAACACGCCAGTTTAAGCTCTGGGGCCAACGTCCTGACTTTC. This sequence encodes CASSEHASLSSGANVLTF.

This chain links TRBV9 with TRBJ1-3; a weak D match, TRBD1 (6 bases). Germline CDR1 and CDR2: SGDLS and YYNGEE. CDR3 length equals 15 residues. The ends were cut back, 4 bases at V and 4 bases at J, with 15 bases in the middle. The CDR3 loop reads CASSPGGGPGNTIYF. CDR3 in DNA: TGTGCCAGCAGCCCCGGGGGGGGCCCGGGAAACACCATATATTTT.

This chain uses TRBV7-2 with TRBJ2-7; D not resolved. The J call may be mistaken, given a closer DNA end match to TRBJ2-1. This CDR3 has 13 residues. Germline-derived CDR1 and CDR2 are SGHTA and FQGNSA. CDR3 bases: TGTGCCAGCAGCCTCCTCCCCGGGAATGAGCAGTTCTTC. Encoded protein: CASSLLPGNEQFF.

As to this clonotype: A read error may produce the germline difference seen at one junction end. This sequence joins TRBV7-3 and TRBJ1-1; 8 bases match TRBD1. CDR1 SGHTA and CDR2 FQGTGA come from the germline V gene. This CDR3 has 16 residues. As DNA, the CDR3 is TGTGCCAGCAGTCTCCCGTCCGGACAGGGAAACACTGTAGCTTTCTTT. Amino acids: CASSLPSGQGNTVAFF.

This clonotype was detected once. V is TRBV19 and J is TRBJ1-1, with TRBD1 as a possible D gene (5 bases). The CDR3 extends over 15 amino acids. V was pared by 3 bases and J by 6 bases, with 17 bases between. Germline V gives CDR1 LNHDA, CDR2 SQIVND (reference sequence). This CDR3 reads CASSIRQKKGPEAFF. CDR3 bases: TGTGCCAGTAGTATCCGACAGAAGAAAGGCCCTGAAGCTTTCTTT. Supplemented by reference TRBV19 and TRBJ1-1, the full variable domain reads DGGITQSPKYLFRKEGQNVTLSCEQNLNHDAMYWYRQDPGQGLRLIYYSQIVNDFQKGDIAEGYSVSREKKESFPLTVTSAQKNPTAFYLCASSIRQKKGPEAFFGQGTRLTVV.

This clonotype was detected only a few times. CDR3 protein: CASNYGGFEKLFF. Here the CDR3 DNA reads TGTGCCAGCAATTACGGTGGTTTCGAAAAACTGTTTTTT. This chain joins TRBV12-3 or TRBV12-4 and TRBJ1-4; no reliable D call. The CDR3 spans 13 residues. The V end lost 7 bases, the J end lost 8 bases, and 14 bases lay between the germline ends.

In its sample, this clonotype was seen a few times. The V and J genes are TRBV7-3 and TRBJ2-6; D unclear. Germline V gene sequence: CDR1 SGHTA, CDR2 FQGTGA. V was clipped by 7 bases and J by 0 bases, with 13 bases between them. The CDR3 runs 16 residues. The CDR3 region is CASKYSVDSGANVLTF. The DNA for the CDR3 is TGTGCCAGCAAATATTCCGTTGACTCTGGGGCCAACGTCCTGACTTTC. The whole variable domain, filled in from reference TRBV7-3 and TRBJ2-6, reads GAGVSQTPSNKVTEKGKYVELRCDPISGHTALYWYRQSLGQGPEFLIYFQGTGAADDSGLPNDRFFAVRPEGSVSTLKIQRTERGDSAVYLCASKYSVDSGANVLTFGAGSRLTVL.

The chain links TRBV6-6 to TRBJ1-6; D remains unclear. CDR3 length equals 16 residues. V lost 2 bases to trimming and J lost 8 bases, with 16 bases between them. Germline V gene lookup returns CDR1 MNHNY and CDR2 SVGAGI (reference sequence). The CDR3 spells CASSYPQEVWDSPLHF. Here the CDR3 DNA reads TGTGCCAGCAGTTACCCGCAGGAGGTTTGGGATTCACCCCTCCACTTT.

The chain uses TRBV25-1 and TRBJ2-2, with 10 positions matching TRBD1. Germline V gene lookup returns CDR1 MGHDK and CDR2 SYGVNS. Trimming at V came to 8 bases and at J to 5 bases, leaving 5 bases not matched to a gene. CDR3 length: 14 residues. The CDR3 nucleotides are TGTGCCAGCGGAAGGGACAGGGGAACCGGGGAGCTGTTTTTT. This sequence encodes CASGRDRGTGELFF.

This CDR3 is CSASPLGGRDTGELFF. The CDR3 DNA follows: TGCAGTGCTAGTCCCTTGGGAGGGCGCGACACCGGGGAGCTGTTTTTT. This chain connects TRBV20-1 to TRBJ2-2; 7 bases agree with TRBD2. The CDR3 runs 16 residues. With 3 bases clipped from V and 3 bases from J, the junction kept 10 bases outside the gene matches. Germline-derived CDR1 and CDR2 are DFQATT and SNEGSKA (reference sequence).

The V gene is TRBV7-6, the J gene TRBJ2-7; a weak D match, TRBD1 (5 bases). The CDR3 is 17 residues long. Germline assignment: CDR1 SGHVS and CDR2 FNYEAQ. V lost 6 bases to trimming and J lost 4 bases, with 25 bases between them. Written as DNA, the CDR3 is TGTGCCAGCAGGCGACACGATCCTGCGACAGCAATTTACGAGCAGTACTTC. This encodes CASRRHDPATAIYEQYF. Full variable domain (outside the CDR3, taken from reference TRBV7-6 and TRBJ2-7): GAGVSQSPRYKVTKRGQDVALRCDPISGHVSLYWYRQALGQGPEFLTYFNYEAQQDKSGLPNDRFSAERPEGSISTLTIQRTEQRDSAMYRCASRRHDPATAIYEQYFGPGTRLTVT.